This is a list of T cell receptor beta chains from one sample in a study of cytomegalovirus exposure and HLA in healthy donors. Clones were sequenced by immunoSEQ multiplex PCR, and TCRdb holds only the in-frame ones, with some missing. The sample includes around 170,000 clones, about three quarters seen only once; the top ten take around 7%. Source material: PBMCs. All receptors come from a woman aged 40 to 50 in good health and CMV-seropositive. CDR3s include the opening cysteine and the closing phenylalanine or tryptophan. Each record gives: J gene, clone size, V gene, D gene, CDR3 length, CDR3 DNA, CDR3 protein. D genes are given only for firm matches. Clone sizes are given selectively: once, few, many, or a class where the clone is expanded.

TRBJ1-3 | . | TRBV18 | . | 15 | TGTGCCAGCTCACCACCAGCCGGCTCTGGAAACACCATATATTTT | CASSPPAGSGNTIYF
TRBJ2-7 | . | TRBV6-6 | TRBD1 | 15 | TGTGCCAGCAGTCAAACGACAGGGGGGAGTTACGAGCAGTACTTC | CASSQTTGGSYEQYF
TRBJ2-2 | . | TRBV5-8 | TRBD1 | 15 | TGTGCCAGCAGCCCTGGGACAGGGCGGACCGGGGAGCTGTTTTTT | CASSPGTGRTGELFF
TRBJ1-4 | . | TRBV28 | . | 14 | TGTGCCAGCAGGGCAGGGTGGCCTAATGAAAAACTGTTTTTT | CASRAGWPNEKLFF
TRBJ1-6 | . | TRBV2 | . | 16 | TGTGCCAGCAGCCTCCTGCGGTCTATATCGCATTCACCCCTCCACTTT | CASSLLRSISHSPLHF
TRBJ2-6 | . | TRBV27 | . | 15 | TGTGCCAGCAGTCCGGGGACAACTGGGGCCAACGTCCTGACTTTC | CASSPGTTGANVLTF
TRBJ1-3 | . | TRBV6-5 | . | 15 | TGTGCCAGCAGTTTCCTCGGTGGTTCTGGAAACACCATATATTTT | CASSFLGGSGNTIYF
TRBJ1-2 | . | TRBV9 | . | 15 | TGTGCCAGCTCGCGCGAGGGCTCTCTGGGCTATGGCTACACCTTC | CASSREGSLGYGYTF
TRBJ2-2 | . | TRBV6-1 | . | 13 | TGTGCCAGCAGTGCGACAGCTACCGGGGAGCTGTTTTTT | CASSATATGELFF
TRBJ1-5 | . | TRBV28 | TRBD1 | 15 | TGTGCCAGCAGACAGAGGGGGCGCGAAAATCAGCCCCAGCATTTT | CASRQRGRENQPQHF
TRBJ2-7 | . | TRBV9 | . | 13 | TGTGCCAGCAGCGTAGCTCCGGCCTACGAGCAGTACTTC | CASSVAPAYEQYF
TRBJ2-7 | . | TRBV7-9 | TRBD2 | 17 | TGTGCCAGCAGCTCTTACCAAGGACTAGCGAAAGCCTACGAGCAGTACTTC | CASSSYQGLAKAYEQYF
TRBJ1-4 | . | TRBV4-1 | . | 15 | TGCGCCAGCAGCCAAGTCAGTCAGGGGAATGAAAAACTGTTTTTT | CASSQVSQGNEKLFF
TRBJ2-1 | once | TRBV30 | TRBD1 | 15 | TGTGCCTGGAGTGAGGGGACAGGGTACTACAATGAGCAGTTCTTC | CAWSEGTGYYNEQFF
TRBJ1-2 | few | TRBV5-1 | . | 15 | TGCGCCAGCAGCTTTTACCAGATGTCTAACTATGGCTACACCTTC | CASSFYQMSNYGYTF
TRBJ2-3 | . | TRBV7-2 | . | 14 | TGTGCCAGCAGCTCACGGGAGACCTCAGATACGCAGTATTTT | CASSSRETSDTQYF
TRBJ1-2 | . | TRBV29-1 | TRBD1 | 13 | TGCAGCGTTGGGGACAGTTTCAACTATGGCTACACCTTC | CSVGDSFNYGYTF
TRBJ1-5 | . | TRBV19 | . | 16 | TGTGCCAGTAGTATAGACTCCGGGATAGAAAATCAGCCCCAGCATTTT | CASSIDSGIENQPQHF
TRBJ1-2 | . | TRBV30 | . | 13 | TGTGCCTGGAGTTTGGACAGAGTTTATGGCTACACCTTC | CAWSLDRVYGYTF
TRBJ2-7 | . | TRBV2 | . | 10 | TGTGCCAGCAGTGGACAGGAGCAGTACTTC | CASSGQEQYF
TRBJ1-1 | . | TRBV27 | . | 14 | TGTGCCAGCAGAAGTTGGGGGGTGAACACTGAAGCTTTCTTT | CASRSWGVNTEAFF
TRBJ1-1 | . | TRBV5-8 | . | 14 | TGTGCCAGCAGCCAAGGGTTACGGGAAGTAGAAGCTTTCTTT | CASSQGLREVEAFF
TRBJ2-7 | few | TRBV5-1 | . | 15 | TGCGCCAGCAGCGAGACAGCGGGTACATCCTACGAGCAGTACTTC | CASSETAGTSYEQYF
TRBJ2-5 | . | TRBV5-6 | . | 15 | TGTGCCAGCAGCTTAATGACGTTTCGGGGAGAGACCCAGTACTTC | CASSLMTFRGETQYF
TRBJ1-4 | . | TRBV18 | TRBD1 | 16 | TGTGCCAGCTCAGAAGAAACAGGGGGAAAGTATGAAAAACTGTTTTTT | CASSEETGGKYEKLFF
TRBJ2-4 | once | TRBV30 | . | 14 | TGTGCCTGCGGGATCACTAGGACCAAAAACAGTCAGTACTTC | CACGITRTKNSQYF
TRBJ2-3 | . | TRBV28 | TRBD2 | 16 | TGTGCCAGCAGCCATCGGGGTAGCGGGCACACAGATACGCAGTATTTT | CASSHRGSGHTDTQYF
TRBJ1-6 | once | TRBV19 | . | 14 | TGTGCCAGTAGGACCTTAGGGGGAAATTCACCCCTCCACTTT | CASRTLGGNSPLHF
TRBJ2-2 | . | TRBV30 | TRBD2 | 14 | TGTGCCTGGACCGGGACTACGAACACCGGGGAGCTGTTTTTT | CAWTGTTNTGELFF
TRBJ1-1 | . | TRBV6-1 | . | 12 | TGTGCCATCGCAGGGCAGAACACTGAAGCTTTCTTT | CAIAGQNTEAFF
TRBJ2-4 | . | TRBV5-4 | TRBD1 | 14 | TGTGCCAGCAGCCCCGGACAGGGGGAAAACAGTCAGTACTTC | CASSPGQGENSQYF
TRBJ1-1 | . | TRBV30 | . | 9 | TGTGCCTGGAGTCCCGGAGCTTTCTTT | CAWSPGAFF
TRBJ2-7 | . | TRBV6-1 | TRBD1 | 15 | TGTGCCAGCACCCCGGGGGCAGGGGGCACCTACGAGCAGTACTTC | CASTPGAGGTYEQYF
TRBJ1-5 | few | TRBV7-2 | . | 16 | TGTGCCAGCAGCTTAGTGGCGGGAGGGGGACGTCAGCCCCAGCATTTT | CASSLVAGGGRQPQHF
TRBJ2-3 | . | TRBV2 | TRBD2 | 12 | TGTGCCAGCACCGGGACTAGGCACACGCAGTATTTT | CASTGTRHTQYF
TRBJ1-5 | . | TRBV4-2 | . | 13 | TGTGCCAGCAGCCAAGGGCAGGGCCGTCCCCAGCATTTT | CASSQGQGRPQHF
TRBJ1-1 | few | TRBV6-5 | TRBD1 | 14 | TGTGCCAGCAGTTGGGACAGCGTGAACACTGAAGCTTTCTTT | CASSWDSVNTEAFF
TRBJ2-3 | . | TRBV6-5 | TRBD1 | 13 | TGTGCCAGCGAGACAGGGTTTGTAAATACGCAGTATTTT | CASETGFVNTQYF
TRBJ2-3 | . | TRBV11-1 | TRBD1 | 16 | TGTGCCAGCAGCTTATCGTTGGGACAGGGGGCAGATACGCAGTATTTT | CASSLSLGQGADTQYF